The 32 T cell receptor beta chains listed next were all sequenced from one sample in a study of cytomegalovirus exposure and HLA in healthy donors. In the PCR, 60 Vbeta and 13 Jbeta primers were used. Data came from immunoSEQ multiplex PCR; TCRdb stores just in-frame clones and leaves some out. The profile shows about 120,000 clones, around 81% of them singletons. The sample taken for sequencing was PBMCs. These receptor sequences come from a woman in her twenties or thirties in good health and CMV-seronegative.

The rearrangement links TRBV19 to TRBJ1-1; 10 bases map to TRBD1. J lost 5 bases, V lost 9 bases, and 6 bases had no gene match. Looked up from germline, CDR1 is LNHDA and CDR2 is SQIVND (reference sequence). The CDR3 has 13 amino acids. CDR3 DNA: TGTGCCAGCCTCCGGGACAGGGGAACTGAAGCTTTCTTT. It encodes CASLRDRGTEAFF.

CDR3 nucleotide sequence: TGTGCCAGCAGTGACGGCAGGGGAAAGACCCAGTACTTC. Its protein product is CASSDGRGKTQYF. This chain joins TRBV6-4 and TRBJ2-5; TRBD1 is a possible D gene (6 bases). From germline, CDR1 is MRHNA and CDR2 SNTAGT. V lost 2 bases to trimming and J lost 6 bases, with 10 bases between them. The CDR3 runs 13 residues.

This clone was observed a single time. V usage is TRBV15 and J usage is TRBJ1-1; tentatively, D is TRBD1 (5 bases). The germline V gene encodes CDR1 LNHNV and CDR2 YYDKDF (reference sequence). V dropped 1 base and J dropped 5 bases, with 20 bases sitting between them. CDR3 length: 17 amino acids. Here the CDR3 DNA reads TGTGCCACCAGCAGAGGGGGCGAAAGTCTGGGCGGAACTGAAGCTTTCTTT. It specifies CATSRGGESLGGTEAFF. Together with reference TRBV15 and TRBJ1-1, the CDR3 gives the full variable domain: DAMVIQNPRYQVTQFGKPVTLSCSQTLNHNVMYWYQQKSSQAPKLLFHYYDKDFNNEADTPDNFQSRRPNTSFCFLDIRSPGLGDTAMYLCATSRGGESLGGTEAFFGQGTRLTVV.

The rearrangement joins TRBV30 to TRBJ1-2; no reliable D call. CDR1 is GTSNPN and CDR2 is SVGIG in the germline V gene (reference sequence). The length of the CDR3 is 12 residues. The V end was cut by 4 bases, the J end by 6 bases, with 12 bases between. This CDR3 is CAWTRASDGYTF. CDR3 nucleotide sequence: TGTGCCTGGACGCGGGCTAGCGATGGCTACACCTTC.

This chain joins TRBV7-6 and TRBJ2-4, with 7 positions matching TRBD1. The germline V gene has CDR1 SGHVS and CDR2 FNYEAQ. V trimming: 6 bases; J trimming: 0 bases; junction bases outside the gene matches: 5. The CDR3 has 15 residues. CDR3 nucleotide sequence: TGTGCCAGCAGGCCCAGGGGGTTAGCCAAAAACATTCAGTACTTC. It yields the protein CASRPRGLAKNIQYF. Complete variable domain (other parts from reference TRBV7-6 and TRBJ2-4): GAGVSQSPRYKVTKRGQDVALRCDPISGHVSLYWYRQALGQGPEFLTYFNYEAQQDKSGLPNDRFSAERPEGSISTLTIQRTEQRDSAMYRCASRPRGLAKNIQYFGAGTRLSVL.

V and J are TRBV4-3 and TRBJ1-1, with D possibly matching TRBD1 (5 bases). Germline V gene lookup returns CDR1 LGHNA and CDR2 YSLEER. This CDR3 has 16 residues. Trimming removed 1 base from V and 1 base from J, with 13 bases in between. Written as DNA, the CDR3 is TGCGCCAGCAGCCAAGGTGGGGCAACAGGGAACACTGAAGCTTTCTTT. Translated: CASSQGGATGNTEAFF.

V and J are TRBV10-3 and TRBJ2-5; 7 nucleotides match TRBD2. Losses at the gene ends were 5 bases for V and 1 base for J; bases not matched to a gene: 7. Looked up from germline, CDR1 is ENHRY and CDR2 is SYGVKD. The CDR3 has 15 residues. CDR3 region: CAISIGLGAQETQYF. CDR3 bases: TGTGCCATCAGTATAGGACTAGGGGCCCAAGAGACCCAGTACTTC.

In nucleotides, the CDR3 is TGCGCCAGCAGCTTCAGACTGCGGGAGGGCGCCGGGGAGCTGTTTTTT. This translates into CASSFRLREGAGELFF. The rearrangement uses TRBV5-1 and TRBJ2-2, with TRBD2 matching 9 bases. V dropped 2 bases and J dropped 6; count of bases not matched to a gene: 8. The length of the CDR3 is 16 residues. From germline, CDR1 is SGHRS and CDR2 YFSETQ.

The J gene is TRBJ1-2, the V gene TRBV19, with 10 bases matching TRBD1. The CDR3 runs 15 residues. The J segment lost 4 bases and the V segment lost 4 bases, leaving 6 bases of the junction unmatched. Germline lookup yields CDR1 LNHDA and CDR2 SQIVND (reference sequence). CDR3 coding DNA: TGTGCCAGTAGTAATGACAGGGGGCGAAGCTATGGCTACACCTTC. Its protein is CASSNDRGRSYGYTF.

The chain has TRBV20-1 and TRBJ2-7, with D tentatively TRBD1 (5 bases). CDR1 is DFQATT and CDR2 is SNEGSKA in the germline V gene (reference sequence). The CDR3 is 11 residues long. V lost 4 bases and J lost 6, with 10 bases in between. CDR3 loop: CSAILGVEQYF. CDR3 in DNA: TGCAGTGCTATCCTAGGGGTCGAGCAGTACTTC.

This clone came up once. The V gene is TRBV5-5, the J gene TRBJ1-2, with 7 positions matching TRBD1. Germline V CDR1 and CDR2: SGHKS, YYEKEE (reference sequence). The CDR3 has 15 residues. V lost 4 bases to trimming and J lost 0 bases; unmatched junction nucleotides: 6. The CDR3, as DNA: TGTGCCAGCAGCGCTCCAGGGGGATCTAACTATGGCTACACCTTC. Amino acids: CASSAPGGSNYGYTF.

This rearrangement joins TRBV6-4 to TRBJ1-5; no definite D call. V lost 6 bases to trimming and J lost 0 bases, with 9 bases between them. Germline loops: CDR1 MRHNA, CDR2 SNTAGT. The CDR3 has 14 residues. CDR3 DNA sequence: TGTGCCAGCAGGGGCATTCATAGCAATCAGCCCCAGCATTTT. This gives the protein CASRGIHSNQPQHF.

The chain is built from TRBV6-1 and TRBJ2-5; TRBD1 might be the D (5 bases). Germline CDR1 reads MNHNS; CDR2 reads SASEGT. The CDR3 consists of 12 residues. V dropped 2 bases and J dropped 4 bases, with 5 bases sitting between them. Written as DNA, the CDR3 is TGTGCCAGCAGTGAACAGGGAGAGACCCAGTACTTC. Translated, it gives CASSEQGETQYF.

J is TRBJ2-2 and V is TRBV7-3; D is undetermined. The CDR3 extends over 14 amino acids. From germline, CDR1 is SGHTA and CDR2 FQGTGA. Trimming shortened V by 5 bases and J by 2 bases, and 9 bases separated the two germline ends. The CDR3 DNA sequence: TGTGCCAGCAGCGTCGAACTTAACACCGGGGAGCTGTTTTTT. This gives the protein CASSVELNTGELFF.

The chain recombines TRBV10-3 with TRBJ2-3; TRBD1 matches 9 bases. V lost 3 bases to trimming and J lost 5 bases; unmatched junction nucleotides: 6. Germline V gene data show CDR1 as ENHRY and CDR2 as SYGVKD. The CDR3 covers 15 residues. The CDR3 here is CAISDPGQGVDTQYF. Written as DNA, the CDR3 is TGTGCCATCAGTGACCCGGGACAGGGCGTAGATACGCAGTATTTT.

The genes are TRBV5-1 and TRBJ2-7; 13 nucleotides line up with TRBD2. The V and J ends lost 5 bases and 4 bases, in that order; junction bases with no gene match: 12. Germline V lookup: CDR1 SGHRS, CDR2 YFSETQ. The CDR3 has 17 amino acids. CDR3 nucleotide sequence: TGCGCCAGCAGAAATGGACTAGCGGGGGCCGCGTGGTACGAGCAGTACTTC. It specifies CASRNGLAGAAWYEQYF. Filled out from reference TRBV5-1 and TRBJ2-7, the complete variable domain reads KAGVTQTPRYLIKTRGQQVTLSCSPISGHRSVSWYQQTPGQGLQFLFEYFSETQRNKGNFPGRFSGRQFSNSRSEMNVSTLELGDSALYLCASRNGLAGAAWYEQYFGPGTRLTVT.

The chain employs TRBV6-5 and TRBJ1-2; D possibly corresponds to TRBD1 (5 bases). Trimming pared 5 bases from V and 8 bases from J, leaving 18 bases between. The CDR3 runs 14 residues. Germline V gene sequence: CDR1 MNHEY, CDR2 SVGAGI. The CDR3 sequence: CASSEGDFSRGYTF. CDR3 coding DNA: TGTGCCAGCAGTGAAGGGGACTTTAGTAGGGGCTACACCTTC.

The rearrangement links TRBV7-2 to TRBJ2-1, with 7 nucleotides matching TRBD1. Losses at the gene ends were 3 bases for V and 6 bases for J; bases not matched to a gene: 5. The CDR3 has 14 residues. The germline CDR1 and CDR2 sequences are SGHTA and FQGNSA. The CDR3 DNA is TGTGCCAGCAGCTTCAACAGGGGACGCAATGAGCAGTTCTTC. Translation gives CASSFNRGRNEQFF.

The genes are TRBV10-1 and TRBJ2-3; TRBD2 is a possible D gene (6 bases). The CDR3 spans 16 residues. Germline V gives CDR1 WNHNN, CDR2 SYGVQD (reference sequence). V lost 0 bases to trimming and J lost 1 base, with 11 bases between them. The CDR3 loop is CASSESPGVRTDTQYF. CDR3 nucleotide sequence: TGCGCCAGCAGTGAGTCCCCGGGAGTGCGCACAGATACGCAGTATTTT.

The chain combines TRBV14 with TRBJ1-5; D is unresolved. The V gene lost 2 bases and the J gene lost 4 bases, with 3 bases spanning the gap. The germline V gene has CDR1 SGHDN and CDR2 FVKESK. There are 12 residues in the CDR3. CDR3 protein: CASSQPNQPQHF. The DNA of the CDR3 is TGTGCCAGCAGCCAACCAAATCAGCCCCAGCATTTT.

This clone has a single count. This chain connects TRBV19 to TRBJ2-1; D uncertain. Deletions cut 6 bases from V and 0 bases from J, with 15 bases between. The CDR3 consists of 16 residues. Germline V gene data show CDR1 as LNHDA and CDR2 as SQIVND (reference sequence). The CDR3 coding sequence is TGTGCCAGTAGCGATGCCGACTGGAACTCCTACAATGAGCAGTTCTTC. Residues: CASSDADWNSYNEQFF.

CDR3 sequence (DNA): TGCGCCAGCAGCTCCCAGGGGGGGACAGGGCACTACGAGCAGTACTTC. Protein sequence: CASSSQGGTGHYEQYF. The chain is built from TRBV5-1 and TRBJ2-5; TRBD1 aligns across 9 bases. The J call may be faulty, since TRBJ2-7 better matches the DNA end. The CDR3 is 16 amino acids. CDR1 SGHRS and CDR2 YFSETQ come from the germline V gene.

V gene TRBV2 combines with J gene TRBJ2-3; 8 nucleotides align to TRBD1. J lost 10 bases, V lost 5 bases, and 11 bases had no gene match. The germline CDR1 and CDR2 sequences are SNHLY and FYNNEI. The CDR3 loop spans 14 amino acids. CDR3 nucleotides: TGTGCCAGCAGTACGGACAGGGCCACGTTCTCGCAGTATTTT. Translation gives CASSTDRATFSQYF. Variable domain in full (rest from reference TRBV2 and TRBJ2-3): EPEVTQTPSHQVTQMGQEVILRCVPISNHLYFYWYRQILGQKVEFLVSFYNNEISEKSEIFDDQFSVERPDGSNFTLKIRSTKLEDSAMYFCASSTDRATFSQYFGPGTRLTVL.

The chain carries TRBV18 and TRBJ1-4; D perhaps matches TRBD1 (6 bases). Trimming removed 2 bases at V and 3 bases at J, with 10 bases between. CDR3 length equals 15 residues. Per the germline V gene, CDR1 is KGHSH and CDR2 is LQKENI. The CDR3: CASSPEDRANEKLFF. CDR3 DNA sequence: TGTGCCAGCTCACCAGAGGACAGAGCTAATGAAAAACTGTTTTTT.

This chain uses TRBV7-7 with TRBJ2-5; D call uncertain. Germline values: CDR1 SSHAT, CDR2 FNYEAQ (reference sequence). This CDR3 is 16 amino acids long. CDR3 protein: CARKPRAEVGVETQYF. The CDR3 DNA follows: TGTGCTAGGAAGCCCCGTGCAGAGGTCGGTGTTGAGACCCAGTACTTC. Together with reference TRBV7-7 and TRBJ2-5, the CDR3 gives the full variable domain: GAGVSQSPRYKVTKRGQDVTLRCDPISSHATLYWYQQALGQGPEFLTYFNYEAQPDKSGLPSDRFSAERPEGSISTLTIQRTEQRDSAMYRCARKPRAEVGVETQYFGPGTRLLVL.

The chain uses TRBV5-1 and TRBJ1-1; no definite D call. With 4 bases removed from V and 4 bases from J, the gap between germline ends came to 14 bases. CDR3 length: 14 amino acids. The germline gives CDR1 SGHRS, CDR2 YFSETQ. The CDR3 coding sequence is TGCGCCAGCAGCCAAAGGACTGAGGGCACTGAAGCTTTCTTT. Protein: CASSQRTEGTEAFF.

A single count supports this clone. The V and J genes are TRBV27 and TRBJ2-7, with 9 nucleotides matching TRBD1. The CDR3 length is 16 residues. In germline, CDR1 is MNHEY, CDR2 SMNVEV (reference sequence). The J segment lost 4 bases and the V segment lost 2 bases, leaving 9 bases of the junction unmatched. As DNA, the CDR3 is TGTGCCAGCAGTTTAGGAACGGGACAGGGACGATACGAGCAGTACTTC. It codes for CASSLGTGQGRYEQYF.

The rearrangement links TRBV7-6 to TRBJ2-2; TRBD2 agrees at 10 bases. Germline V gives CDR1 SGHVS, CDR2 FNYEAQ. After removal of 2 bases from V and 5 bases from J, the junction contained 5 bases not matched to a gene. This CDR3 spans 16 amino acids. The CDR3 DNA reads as TGTGCCAGCAGCTTATCCCTAGCGGGAGCAACCGGGGAGCTGTTTTTT. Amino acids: CASSLSLAGATGELFF.

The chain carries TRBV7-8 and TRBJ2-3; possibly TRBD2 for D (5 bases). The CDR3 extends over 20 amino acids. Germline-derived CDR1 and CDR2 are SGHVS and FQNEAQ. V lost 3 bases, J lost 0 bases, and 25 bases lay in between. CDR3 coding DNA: TGTGCCAGCAGCTTTAACCCCCGACTATTAGCGCGATCTAGCACAGATACGCAGTATTTT. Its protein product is CASSFNPRLLARSSTDTQYF.

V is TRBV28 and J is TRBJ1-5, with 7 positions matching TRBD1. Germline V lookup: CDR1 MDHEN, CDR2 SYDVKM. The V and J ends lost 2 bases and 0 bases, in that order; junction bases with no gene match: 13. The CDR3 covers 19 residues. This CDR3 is CASSLAGQSGLYSNQPQHF. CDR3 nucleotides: TGTGCCAGCAGTTTAGCGGGACAGAGCGGGCTTTATAGCAATCAGCCCCAGCATTTT.

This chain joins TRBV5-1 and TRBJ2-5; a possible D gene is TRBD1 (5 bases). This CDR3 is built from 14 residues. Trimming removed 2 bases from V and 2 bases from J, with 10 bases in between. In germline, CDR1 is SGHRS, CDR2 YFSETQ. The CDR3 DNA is TGCGCCAGCAGCTTAAACAGGAGACAAGAGACCCAGTACTTC. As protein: CASSLNRRQETQYF. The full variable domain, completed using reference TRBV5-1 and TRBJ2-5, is KAGVTQTPRYLIKTRGQQVTLSCSPISGHRSVSWYQQTPGQGLQFLFEYFSETQRNKGNFPGRFSGRQFSNSRSEMNVSTLELGDSALYLCASSLNRRQETQYFGPGTRLLVL.

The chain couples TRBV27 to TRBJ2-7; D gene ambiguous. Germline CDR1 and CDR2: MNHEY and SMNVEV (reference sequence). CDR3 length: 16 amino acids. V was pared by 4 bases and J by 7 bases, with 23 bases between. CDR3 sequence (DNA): TGTGCCAGCAGTTATCTCAATCGAAAGTGGGTGGAGGAGCAGTACTTC. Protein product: CASSYLNRKWVEEQYF.